This TCR beta chain appears in the sequencing data of a study of CD8 T cells in ankylosing spondylitis. This clonotype has more than one count but fewer than ten. Its antigen is undetermined. The study, taken as a whole, reports: In ankylosing spondylitis patients, matched synovial fluid reportedly showed significant enrichment of disease-linked clones. Earlier literature documents some of the motif variants in reactive arthritis synovial fluid and blood. What appeared characteristic of ankylosing spondylitis blood was a TCR beta motif of about eight highly homologous variants. Disease-linked clones bore a CD8+ phenotype, appearing relatively rarely in peripheral blood.

Via MiXCR, TCRdb re-called the 5' RACE reads, giving one row per CDR3 protein. This sample carries roughly 150,000 distinct CDR3 sequences, 9.8% of them seen once, and the ten largest clones take over 12%. Germline assignment: CDR1 MNHEY and CDR2 SMNVEV (reference sequence). The CDR3 extends over 15 amino acids. V lost 4 bases to trimming and J lost 4 bases; unmatched junction nucleotides: 4. The receptor comes from a female donor with ankylosing spondylitis or in good health (not recorded which). Material: blood, either unsorted or a sorted T cell fraction (not recorded which). The chain combines TRBV27 with TRBJ2-5; 12 nucleotides agree with TRBD1. CDR3: CASSWGQGAGETQYF. As DNA, the CDR3 is TGTGCCAGCAGTTGGGGACAGGGGGCCGGAGAGACCCAGTACTTC.